What follows is one T cell receptor beta chain and its context. Per the study methods: Nucleated cell counts were estimated from reference gene primer amplification. Clones were read by immunoSEQ multiplex PCR, and TCRdb kept only the in-frame ones, dropping some. D and trimming were read from the DNA, whereas the V and J calls and clone size are those reported in that table. The table lists approximately 67,000 clones, around nine tenths of them singletons. These data originate in a study of blood T cell repertoires in COVID-19. In the study overall: Some COVID-19 samples were acute and others convalescent; all came from the United States, Italy and Spain. PBMCs, B-cell-depleted T cells, or T cells were the source of the cDNA or gDNA that made up the material.

Germline CDR1 SGHNT, CDR2 YENEEA. CDR3 length: 13 amino acids. Trimming removed 1 base at V and 7 bases at J, with 10 bases between. The clonotype was recovered from a woman of 80 years or more with acute or convalescent COVID-19. Sequencing was performed on peripheral blood. The gene calls are TRBV11-3 and TRBJ1-1; weak D call: TRBD1 (5 bases). This CDR3 is CASSLGGGNEAFF. In DNA form, the CDR3 reads TGTGCCAGCAGCTTAGGGGGGGGAAATGAAGCTTTCTTT.